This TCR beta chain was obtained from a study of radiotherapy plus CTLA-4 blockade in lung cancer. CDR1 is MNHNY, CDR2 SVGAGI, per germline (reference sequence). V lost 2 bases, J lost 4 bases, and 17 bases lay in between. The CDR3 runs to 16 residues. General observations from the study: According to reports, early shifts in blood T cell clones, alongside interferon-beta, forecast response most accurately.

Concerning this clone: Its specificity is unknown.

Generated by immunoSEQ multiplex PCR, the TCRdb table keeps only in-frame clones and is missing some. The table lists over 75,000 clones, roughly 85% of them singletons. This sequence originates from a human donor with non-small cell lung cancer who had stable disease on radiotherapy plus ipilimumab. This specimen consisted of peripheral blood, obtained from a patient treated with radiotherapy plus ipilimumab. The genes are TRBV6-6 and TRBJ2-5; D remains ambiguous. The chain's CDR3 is CASSYDAAPRGETQYF. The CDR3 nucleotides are TGTGCCAGCAGTTACGATGCAGCACCTCGAGGAGAGACCCAGTACTTC.